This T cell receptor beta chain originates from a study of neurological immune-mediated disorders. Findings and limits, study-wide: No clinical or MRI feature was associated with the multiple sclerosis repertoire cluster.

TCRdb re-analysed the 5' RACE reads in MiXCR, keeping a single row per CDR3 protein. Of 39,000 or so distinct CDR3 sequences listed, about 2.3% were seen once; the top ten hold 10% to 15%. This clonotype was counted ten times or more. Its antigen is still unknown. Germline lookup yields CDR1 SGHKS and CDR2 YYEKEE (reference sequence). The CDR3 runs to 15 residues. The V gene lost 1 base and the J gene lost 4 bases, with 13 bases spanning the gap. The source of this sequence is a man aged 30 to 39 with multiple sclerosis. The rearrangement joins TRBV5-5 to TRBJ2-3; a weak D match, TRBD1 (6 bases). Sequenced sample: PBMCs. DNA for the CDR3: TGTGCCAGCAGCTTGTTTTTCAGGGGAGCAGATACGCAGTATTTT. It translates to CASSLFFRGADTQYF. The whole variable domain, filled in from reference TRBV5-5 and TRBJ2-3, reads DAGVTQSPTHLIKTRGQQVTLRCSPISGHKSVSWYQQVLGQGPQFIFQYYEKEERGRGNFPDRFSARQFPNYSSELNVNALLLGDSALYLCASSLFFRGADTQYFGPGTRLTVL.